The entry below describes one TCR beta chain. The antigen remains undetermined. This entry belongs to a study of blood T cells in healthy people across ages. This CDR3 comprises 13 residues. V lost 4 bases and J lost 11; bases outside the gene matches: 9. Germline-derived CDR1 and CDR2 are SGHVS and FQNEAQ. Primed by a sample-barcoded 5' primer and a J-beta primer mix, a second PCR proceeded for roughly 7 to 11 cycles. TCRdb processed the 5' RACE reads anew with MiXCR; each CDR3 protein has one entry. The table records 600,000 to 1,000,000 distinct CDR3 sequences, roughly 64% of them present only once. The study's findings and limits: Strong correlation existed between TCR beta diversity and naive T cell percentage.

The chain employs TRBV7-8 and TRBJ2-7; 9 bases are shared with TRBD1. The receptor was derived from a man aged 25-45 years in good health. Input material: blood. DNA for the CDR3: TGTGCCAGCAGCTCCGCCGGGACAGGGTTGGAGTACTTC. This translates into CASSSAGTGLEYF.